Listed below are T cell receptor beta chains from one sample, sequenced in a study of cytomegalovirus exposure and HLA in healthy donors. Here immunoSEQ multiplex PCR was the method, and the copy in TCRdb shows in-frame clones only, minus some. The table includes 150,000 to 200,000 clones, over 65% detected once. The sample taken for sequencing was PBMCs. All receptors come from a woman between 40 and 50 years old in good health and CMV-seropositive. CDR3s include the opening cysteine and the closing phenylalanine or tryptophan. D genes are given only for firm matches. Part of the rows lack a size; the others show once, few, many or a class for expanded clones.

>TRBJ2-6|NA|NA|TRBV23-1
TGCGCCAGCAATCCATCCCTGGGGCCAAGCTCTGGGGCCAACGTCCTGACTTTC
CASNPSLGPSSGANVLTF
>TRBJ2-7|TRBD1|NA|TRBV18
TGTGCCAGCTCACCGGGACAGGCCTCCTACGAGCAGTACTTC
CASSPGQASYEQYF
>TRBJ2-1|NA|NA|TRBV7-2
TGTGCCAGCAGCTTAGCGCGGAACAATGAGCAGTTCTTC
CASSLARNNEQFF
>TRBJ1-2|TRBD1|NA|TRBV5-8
TGTGCCAGCAGACGGGACAGGGGTGTGTTATATGGCTACCCCTTC
CASRRDRGVLYGYPF
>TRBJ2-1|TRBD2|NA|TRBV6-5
TGTGCCAGCAGCCCCCTGGGCGGGAGAAATAATGAGCAGTTCTTC
CASSPLGGRNNEQFF
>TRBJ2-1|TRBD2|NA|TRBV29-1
TGCAGCGTGGACCGGGGGGACAATGAGCAGTTCTTC
CSVDRGDNEQFF
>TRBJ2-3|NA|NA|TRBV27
TGTGCCAGCCGTATGGAGGGGGCAGGTAGAGATACGCAGTATTTT
CASRMEGAGRDTQYF
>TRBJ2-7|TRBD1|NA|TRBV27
TGTGCCAGCAGTGTCCGGGACAGGGATTACGAGCAGTACTTC
CASSVRDRDYEQYF
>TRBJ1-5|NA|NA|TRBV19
TGTGCCAGTAGTATGGGCCTGGGCAGCTCGATTGGCAATCAGCCCCAGCATTTT
CASSMGLGSSIGNQPQHF
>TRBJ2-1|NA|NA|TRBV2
TGTGCCAGATCCTACAGGGAGCACTACAATGAGCAGTTCTTC
CARSYREHYNEQFF
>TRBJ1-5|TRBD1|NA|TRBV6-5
TGTGCCAGCAGTTACTCGGGACAGCTCAATCAGCCCCAGCATTTT
CASSYSGQLNQPQHF
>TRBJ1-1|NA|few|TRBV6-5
TGTGCCAGCACCACGACCCCGGGTAACACTGAAGCTTTCTTT
CASTTTPGNTEAFF
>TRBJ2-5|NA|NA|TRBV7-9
TGTTCCAGCAGCCCCCTTGAAGAGACCCAGTACTTC
CSSSPLEETQYF
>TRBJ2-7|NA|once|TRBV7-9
TGTGCCAGCAGCTTAGTATCCCACGAGCAGTACTTC
CASSLVSHEQYF
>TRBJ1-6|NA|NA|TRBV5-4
TGTGCCAGCAGCTTGGACCGGGGTAATTCACCCCTCAACTTT
CASSLDRGNSPLNF
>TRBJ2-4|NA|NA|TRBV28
TGTGCCAGCAGTTTAATCGGGGGGGGACAGGGAGAATACATTCAGTACTTC
CASSLIGGGQGEYIQYF
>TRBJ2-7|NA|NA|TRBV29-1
TGCAGCGTTGAAGTGACAGCATTCCACGAGCAGTACTTC
CSVEVTAFHEQYF
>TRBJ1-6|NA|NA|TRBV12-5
TGTGCTAGTGCCAAGCCAGGGGACCGTAATTCACCCCTCCACTTT
CASAKPGDRNSPLHF
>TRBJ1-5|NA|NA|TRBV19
TGTGCCAGTAGTATCCAAGGAGATCAGCCCCAGCATTTT
CASSIQGDQPQHF
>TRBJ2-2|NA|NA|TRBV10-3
TGTGCCATCAATCAGGGTTCCGGGGAGCTGTTTTTT
CAINQGSGELFF
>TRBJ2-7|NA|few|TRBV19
TGTGCCAGTAGTATATCCACAGGCGGAGAATACGAGCAGTACTTC
CASSISTGGEYEQYF
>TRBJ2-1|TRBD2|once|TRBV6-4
TGTGCCAGCAGTGACGGGAGGGGCTATTACAATGAGCAGTTCTTC
CASSDGRGYYNEQFF
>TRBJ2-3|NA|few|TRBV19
TGTGCCAGTACTATACGGCAGCAGGGTAGAGATACGCAGTATTTT
CASTIRQQGRDTQYF
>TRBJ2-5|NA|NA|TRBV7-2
TGTGCCAGCAGCTTAGAACTCCGAGGGGAGACCCAGTACTTC
CASSLELRGETQYF
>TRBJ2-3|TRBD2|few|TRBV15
TGTGCCACCAGCAGAGGTAGCGGGCCTAGCACAGATACGCAGTATTTT
CATSRGSGPSTDTQYF